This is a list of T cell receptor beta chains from one sample in a study of early T cells in non-severe SARS-CoV-2 infection. One entry per CDR3 protein, called by TCRdb with MiXCR from the 5' RACE reads. The data show tens of thousands of distinct CDR3 sequences, roughly 15% seen once. Sequenced: whole blood. The receptor source for this set is an adult who was a healthcare worker with PCR-confirmed SARS-CoV-2 infection or an uninfected control (not recorded which). The CDR3 runs from the conserved cysteine through the conserved F or W. A D gene is named only where the DNA matches it firmly. Rows may omit the clone size; those that give it use once, few, many or a size class.

J gene: TRBJ2-2; clone size: few; D gene: TRBD1; V gene: TRBV18; CDR3 protein: CASSPRTGKAGELFF; CDR3 DNA: TGTGCCAGCTCACCAAGGACAGGGAAAGCCGGGGAGCTGTTTTTT
J gene: TRBJ1-1; clone size: many; D gene: TRBD1; V gene: TRBV10-1; CDR3 protein: CASSETGGRTEAFF; CDR3 DNA: TGCGCCAGCAGTGAGACAGGGGGCCGCACTGAAGCTTTCTTT
J gene: TRBJ2-3; clone size: .; D gene: TRBD2; V gene: TRBV10-3; CDR3 protein: CAISWTSGGTDTQYF; CDR3 DNA: TGTGCCATCAGTTGGACTAGCGGAGGCACAGATACGCAGTATTTT
J gene: TRBJ1-4; clone size: many; D gene: TRBD1; V gene: TRBV28; CDR3 protein: CASRKLGQGGEKLFF; CDR3 DNA: TGTGCCAGCAGGAAACTCGGACAGGGAGGTGAAAAACTGTTTTTT
J gene: TRBJ2-1; clone size: few; D gene: .; V gene: TRBV12-3/TRBV12-4; CDR3 protein: CASSFPPWGAEQFF; CDR3 DNA: TGTGCCAGCAGTTTTCCCCCATGGGGGGCTGAGCAGTTCTTC
J gene: TRBJ1-1; clone size: .; D gene: .; V gene: TRBV11-1; CDR3 protein: CASSLDGRMNTEAFF; CDR3 DNA: TGTGCCAGCAGCTTAGACGGCAGGATGAACACTGAAGCTTTCTTT
J gene: TRBJ1-5; clone size: .; D gene: .; V gene: TRBV7-2; CDR3 protein: CASSLDYSNQPQHF; CDR3 DNA: TGTGCCAGCAGCTTAGATTACAGCAATCAGCCCCAGCATTTT
J gene: TRBJ1-1; clone size: many; D gene: .; V gene: TRBV7-2; CDR3 protein: CASSLQVSMLNTEAFF; CDR3 DNA: TGTGCCAGCAGCCTCCAGGTGTCCATGTTGAACACTGAAGCTTTCTTT
J gene: TRBJ1-6; clone size: .; D gene: .; V gene: TRBV20-1; CDR3 protein: CSPGGSPLHF; CDR3 DNA: TGCAGCCCCGGGGGATCACCCCTCCACTTT
J gene: TRBJ2-5; clone size: few; D gene: .; V gene: TRBV6-2/TRBV6-3; CDR3 protein: CASSYLTRETQYF; CDR3 DNA: TGTGCCAGCAGTTATTTGACTCGAGAGACCCAGTACTTC
J gene: TRBJ1-1; clone size: .; D gene: TRBD1; V gene: TRBV11-2; CDR3 protein: CASSQGQGYTEAFF; CDR3 DNA: TGTGCCAGCAGCCAGGGACAGGGGTACACTGAAGCTTTCTTT
J gene: TRBJ1-1; clone size: .; D gene: .; V gene: TRBV6-2/TRBV6-3; CDR3 protein: CASSPQGRVNTEAFF; CDR3 DNA: TGTGCCAGCAGTCCCCAGGGACGGGTGAACACTGAAGCTTTCTTT
J gene: TRBJ2-2; clone size: many; D gene: .; V gene: TRBV2; CDR3 protein: CASSEARTNTGELFF; CDR3 DNA: TGTGCCAGCAGTGAAGCGCGGACGAACACCGGGGAGCTGTTTTTT
J gene: TRBJ1-6; clone size: .; D gene: .; V gene: TRBV10-2; CDR3 protein: CASSPGGVGSPLHF; CDR3 DNA: TGCGCCAGCAGTCCCGGGGGCGTGGGGTCACCCCTCCACTTT
J gene: TRBJ1-2; clone size: .; D gene: TRBD1; V gene: TRBV25-1; CDR3 protein: CASTGQGAGGYTF; CDR3 DNA: TGTGCCAGCACCGGACAGGGGGCCGGAGGCTACACCTTC
J gene: TRBJ2-7; clone size: once; D gene: .; V gene: TRBV3-1; CDR3 protein: CASSQDLASLSYEQYF; CDR3 DNA: TGTGCCAGCAGCCAAGATCTCGCCAGTCTTTCCTACGAGCAGTACTTC
J gene: TRBJ1-2; clone size: many; D gene: .; V gene: TRBV18; CDR3 protein: CASLTDSFYGYTF; CDR3 DNA: TGTGCCAGTCTGACGGACAGTTTTTATGGCTACACCTTC
J gene: TRBJ2-3; clone size: few; D gene: .; V gene: TRBV7-9; CDR3 protein: CASSLALRNTDTQYF; CDR3 DNA: TGTGCCAGCAGCTTAGCATTGCGGAACACAGATACGCAGTATTTT
J gene: TRBJ1-6; clone size: few; D gene: .; V gene: TRBV7-2; CDR3 protein: CASSLQENSPLHF; CDR3 DNA: TGTGCCAGCAGCCTACAGGAAAATTCACCCCTCCACTTT
J gene: TRBJ2-3; clone size: many; D gene: .; V gene: TRBV20-1; CDR3 protein: CSARDFVESTDTQYF; CDR3 DNA: TGCAGTGCTAGAGATTTCGTAGAAAGCACAGATACGCAGTATTTT
J gene: TRBJ1-1; clone size: .; D gene: .; V gene: TRBV18; CDR3 protein: CASSPPMMVGAFF; CDR3 DNA: TGTGCCAGCTCACCACCGATGATGGTTGGAGCTTTCTTT
J gene: TRBJ1-6; clone size: .; D gene: .; V gene: TRBV9; CDR3 protein: CASSVGQARDSPLHF; CDR3 DNA: TGTGCCAGCAGCGTAGGCCAGGCCAGGGATTCACCCCTCCACTTT
J gene: TRBJ1-1; clone size: .; D gene: TRBD1; V gene: TRBV28; CDR3 protein: CASSRTGGGGEAFF; CDR3 DNA: TGTGCCAGCAGTCGAACAGGGGGCGGCGGTGAAGCTTTCTTT
J gene: TRBJ2-1; clone size: few; D gene: TRBD1; V gene: TRBV18; CDR3 protein: CASSPTTGKDEQFF; CDR3 DNA: TGTGCCAGCTCACCTACGACAGGGAAGGATGAGCAGTTCTTC
J gene: TRBJ1-1; clone size: .; D gene: .; V gene: TRBV20-1; CDR3 protein: CSARDMADTEAFF; CDR3 DNA: TGCAGTGCTAGAGATATGGCCGACACTGAAGCTTTCTTT
J gene: TRBJ2-5; clone size: few; D gene: TRBD1; V gene: TRBV11-1; CDR3 protein: CASSSRDRQETQYF; CDR3 DNA: TGTGCCAGCAGCTCGCGGGACAGGCAAGAGACCCAGTACTTC
J gene: TRBJ1-2; clone size: .; D gene: .; V gene: TRBV3-1; CDR3 protein: CASSQGPVDYGYTF; CDR3 DNA: TGTGCCAGCAGCCAAGGGCCGGTAGACTATGGCTACACCTTC
J gene: TRBJ2-1; clone size: few; D gene: TRBD2; V gene: TRBV5-1; CDR3 protein: CASSLVAGPSYNEQFF; CDR3 DNA: TGCGCCAGCAGCTTGGTAGCGGGGCCCTCCTACAATGAGCAGTTCTTC
J gene: TRBJ1-1; clone size: few; D gene: TRBD1; V gene: TRBV28; CDR3 protein: CASSSTGEPSNTEAFF; CDR3 DNA: TGTGCCAGCAGTTCGACAGGGGAACCTAGCAACACTGAAGCTTTCTTT
J gene: TRBJ2-3; clone size: few; D gene: .; V gene: TRBV6-4; CDR3 protein: CASSGNRDPDTQYF; CDR3 DNA: TGTGCCAGCAGTGGCAACAGGGACCCAGATACGCAGTATTTT
J gene: TRBJ1-6; clone size: few; D gene: TRBD1; V gene: TRBV5-1; CDR3 protein: CASSLDRQGNSPLHF; CDR3 DNA: TGCGCCAGCAGCTTGGACCGACAGGGTAATTCACCCCTCCACTTT
J gene: TRBJ2-1; clone size: many; D gene: .; V gene: TRBV7-2; CDR3 protein: CASSPDPRQYEQFF; CDR3 DNA: TGTGCCAGCAGCCCAGACCCGAGACAGTATGAGCAGTTCTTC
J gene: TRBJ2-7; clone size: few; D gene: .; V gene: TRBV6-2/TRBV6-3; CDR3 protein: CASRTNSYEQYF; CDR3 DNA: TGTGCCAGCAGGACAAATTCCTACGAGCAGTACTTC
J gene: TRBJ2-3; clone size: many; D gene: .; V gene: TRBV19; CDR3 protein: CASSLAVTDTQYF; CDR3 DNA: TGTGCCAGTAGTCTCGCGGTGACAGATACGCAGTATTTT
J gene: TRBJ2-1; clone size: .; D gene: TRBD2; V gene: TRBV4-2; CDR3 protein: CASSQALAGDNEQFF; CDR3 DNA: TGTGCCAGCAGCCAAGCTCTAGCGGGGGACAATGAGCAGTTCTTC
J gene: TRBJ2-7; clone size: few; D gene: TRBD1; V gene: TRBV7-3; CDR3 protein: CASSLQGAHEQYF; CDR3 DNA: TGTGCCAGCAGCTTGCAGGGGGCTCACGAGCAGTACTTC
J gene: TRBJ1-2; clone size: .; D gene: .; V gene: TRBV5-1; CDR3 protein: CASSAEDSFYTF; CDR3 DNA: TGCGCCAGCAGCGCGGAGGACAGCTTCTACACCTTC
J gene: TRBJ2-7; clone size: .; D gene: .; V gene: TRBV29-1; CDR3 protein: CSVGTYEQYF; CDR3 DNA: TGCAGCGTTGGAACCTACGAGCAGTACTTC
J gene: TRBJ1-2; clone size: few; D gene: .; V gene: TRBV10-3; CDR3 protein: CAISETRYGYTF; CDR3 DNA: TGTGCCATCAGTGAAACGCGCTATGGCTACACCTTC
J gene: TRBJ2-3; clone size: many; D gene: .; V gene: TRBV2; CDR3 protein: CASSDRVHTQYF; CDR3 DNA: TGTGCCAGCAGTGACAGGGTCCATACGCAGTATTTT